This T cell receptor (beta chain) is from a study of shared clonotypes between healthy human individuals (dated by TCRdb to 2018 to 2020). Background on the whole study: Two women and a few men aged 18 to 49 years were included in the cohort. For each donor, CD4 naive and CD4 memory were each given three plates, CD8 naive was given two plates, and CD8 memory was given one plate. The study deeply sequenced blood TCR repertoires of 5 or 6 healthy adults to estimate repertoire size and the extent of clonotype sharing between individuals. To increase sequencing depth and limit assay-specific biases, different laboratories used diverse techniques to prepare libraries and sequence TCR repertoires. Between about 0.9 and 10 billion PBMCs per donor were obtained by leukapheresis.

CD8 naive samples were obtained by positive selection for CCR7 among CD45RO-negative cells, yielding a CD45RA+CCR7+ population from which TemRA cells were excluded. Healthy HIV-negative adults with no recently reported acute infections or vaccinations were included as donors. Every donor was a Caucasian adult residing in Nashville, Tennessee, USA. After blood collection by leukapheresis, PBMCs were isolated using Ficoll-Histopaque density gradient centrifugation and then cryopreserved in the vapor phase of liquid nitrogen. Analytical flow cytometry was used to check the purity and quantity of each magnetically sorted T cell population. Each sorted fraction had its genomic DNA isolated and then quantified by UV absorbance on a Nanodrop 2000c. Based on the germline V gene, the CDR1 and CDR2 sequences are SQVTM and ANQGSEA. Here V drops 7 bases and J drops 3 bases, and the junction holds 12 bases not matched to any gene. The CDR3 runs 15 residues from the cysteine to the phenylalanine. The retained sequence is limited to the CDR3, 45 bases, with the frame set at the first base.

Using the deep immunoSEQ assay, TCR CDR3 regions were amplified from genomic DNA by multiplex PCR. Extracted genomic DNA from each cell subset was spread evenly across all wells of several immunoSEQ 96-well plates, with each plate serving as a replicate. For sorted subsets, roughly 200 ng of genomic DNA, equivalent to 25,000 to 35,000 T cell genomes, went into each replicate PCR. Purified libraries were quantified with a Qubit 3.0 fluorometer, sized on a Bioanalyzer 2100, and re-quantified with the KAPA Library Quantification kit. Each immunoSEQ 96-well plate was sequenced on its own single-read 150-cycle Illumina NextSeq 550 flow cell. The paper's data handling went like this. Because the immunoSEQ output held only junctional sequences and lacked quality scores, the filtering could not match the filtering applied to full-length reads. Sequences were annotated with PyIR, a Python wrapper for IgBLAST v1.9, using IMGT germline references to assign V/J genes and CDR3. Reads were filtered out if the reads had weak V/J assignments (E-value above 1e-6), no CDR3, stop codons, out-of-frame junctions, or ambiguous translated residues. V3J clonotypes were defined as sequences sharing an identical inferred V gene, J gene, and CDR3 amino acid sequence. Percentage overlap between repertoires was computed as shared unique clonotypes divided by the size of the smaller repertoire. RTK rarefaction, the Chao1 estimator, and Recon v2.1 estimates of unobserved clonotypes were used to assess repertoire richness. Generation probabilities were computed with OLGA for all TCRbeta clonotypes obtained by the gDNA method from several donors. TCRdb re-hosts the immuneACCESS table, in-frame sequences only. Its copies lack some clones; in the studies checked, an unresolved V gene accounts for under half of them, and the cause for the rest is not known. Clonal size and the V and J genes are those of that table, whereas D and trimming came from the DNA. The sample yields about 2,100,000 clones; roughly 91% were counted once. The biggest ten clones account for more than 1.5% of the sample.

What the work shows at the level of the full study, not this receptor alone: Sampling was limited to blood, and TCR repertoires in tissue likely differ from TCR repertoires in blood. Based on pairwise subsampling, the degree of clonotype sharing among donors was expected to be affected by sequencing depth. When several donors were compared, the shared fraction of clonotypes was roughly 4.8% for naive CD4, 3% to 4% for naive CD8, roughly 2.5% for memory CD4, and roughly 0.43% for memory CD8. Clonotypes shared by all four sorted-subset donors showed higher generation probabilities than non-shared clonotypes. Naive subsets generally had larger estimated clonotype richness than memory subsets. The genetic and exposure-history diversity represented was limited by the small number of donors. Incomplete sequencing was indicated by rarefaction of sorted-subset datasets, despite the large sequencing depth.

Comment on this clone: Its antigen is unknown. Base qualities are not recorded, but no much larger clone differs from it by a single base.

The chain joins TRBV29-1 to TRBJ2-1; TRBD1 lines up with 7 middle nucleotides. What was sequenced was naive CD8+ T cells from PBMCs. The sample's cell subset or site label, in plain terms: CD45RA+CCR7+. This sequence was found in a man aged 18 to 35 in good health. Some clones in this sample may be carry-over from other donors' samples. The DNA is as follows: TGCAGCGCCCTGGCCGGGACAGTCCTCTACAATGAGCAGTTCTTC. The encoded protein is CSALAGTVLYNEQFF.